Below are 8 T cell receptor beta chains sequenced from a single sample in a study of T cells in localized non-small cell lung cancer (dated by TCRdb to 2020 to 2021). The library was made by the immunoSEQ multiplex PCR assay. TCRdb stores this immuneACCESS table with in-frame sequences only. Part of the clones is absent; in the studies checked, under half of the shortfall reflects unresolved V genes, and no reason is known for the rest. For this sample the table gives tens of thousands of clones, of which around nine tenths were detected only once. The biggest ten clones account for approximately 7% of the sample. This specimen was peripheral blood, taken before any cancer treatment. The source of these receptors is a female donor of 60 years or more with stage I lung adenocarcinoma.

This clone came up once. The chain couples TRBV11-2 to TRBJ2-1; 8 positions agree with TRBD2. Germline V gives CDR1 SGHAT, CDR2 FQNNGV. Trimming at V came to 1 base and at J to 4 bases, leaving 6 bases not matched to a gene. The CDR3 has 16 amino acids. The CDR3 nucleotides read TGTGCCAGCAGCTTAGTAGGTAGCGGGGCTTACAATGAGCAGTTCTTC. Its translation is CASSLVGSGAYNEQFF.

This chain connects TRBV5-1 to TRBJ2-3, with D hard to call. The CDR3 totals 15 residues. Germline CDR1 and CDR2: SGHRS and YFSETQ. The V gene lost 1 base and the J gene lost 2 bases, with 11 bases spanning the gap. CDR3 protein: CASSLKGGDTDTQYF. The CDR3 DNA sequence: TGCGCCAGCAGCTTGAAAGGTGGGGACACAGATACGCAGTATTTT.

The J gene is TRBJ2-1, the V gene TRBV13; the D gene could be TRBD1 or TRBD2 (5 bases each). Looked up from germline, CDR1 is PRHDT and CDR2 is FYEKMQ (reference sequence). CDR3 size: 16 residues. Between the trimmed V and J ends, which lost 3 bases and 6 bases, there was a span of 18 bases. DNA of the CDR3: TGTGCCAGCAGCTTCAAGTTCGCCGGGGCCGCCAATGAGCAGTTCTTC. It is translated as CASSFKFAGAANEQFF.

The gene calls are TRBV5-1 and TRBJ2-4; no firm D call. V was cut by 1 base and J by 8 bases, with 10 bases left in between. Germline CDR1 reads SGHRS; CDR2 reads YFSETQ. CDR3 length: 13 residues. The CDR3 coding sequence is TGCGCCAGCAGCTTGAATCGGGTGGACATTCAGTACTTC. Protein product: CASSLNRVDIQYF.

The genes are TRBV9 and TRBJ2-2; tentatively, D is TRBD2 (5 bases). From germline, CDR1 is SGDLS and CDR2 YYNGEE. There are 15 residues in the CDR3. The V gene lost 4 bases and the J gene lost 6 bases, with 16 bases spanning the gap. The CDR3 nucleotides are TGTGCCAGCAGCATTACCCGGGAAGCACCCGGGGAGCTGTTTTTT. Its protein is CASSITREAPGELFF. Complete variable domain (other parts from reference TRBV9 and TRBJ2-2): DSGVTQTPKHLITATGQRVTLRCSPRSGDLSVYWYQQSLDQGLQFLIQYYNGEERAKGNILERFSAQQFPDLHSELNLSSLELGDSALYFCASSITREAPGELFFGEGSRLTVL.

This rearrangement joins TRBV6-1 to TRBJ2-6, with 10 bases identical to TRBD1. J was trimmed by 3 bases and V by 3 bases; bases with no gene match: 11. This CDR3 has 19 amino acids. CDR1 MNHNS and CDR2 SASEGT come from the germline V gene. In nucleotides, the CDR3 is TGTGCCAGCAGTGACAGACAGGGGGCCGCCAGCGGTGGGGCCAACGTCCTGACTTTC. Residues: CASSDRQGAASGGANVLTF.

The rearrangement uses TRBV5-1 and TRBJ2-2; the match to TRBD1 covers 11 bases. This CDR3 has 17 residues. V lost 7 bases to trimming and J lost 6 bases; unmatched junction nucleotides: 14. Germline-derived CDR1 and CDR2 are SGHRS and YFSETQ. CDR3 residues: CASRSIPGTGGAGELFF. CDR3 bases: TGCGCCAGCCGATCCATCCCCGGGACAGGGGGGGCCGGGGAGCTGTTTTTT.

The CDR3 sequence is CASSLGYRVEGYTF. The CDR3 bases are TGTGCCAGCAGCTTAGGGTACAGGGTTGAGGGCTACACCTTC. The genes are TRBV7-6 and TRBJ1-2, with D possibly being TRBD1 (6 bases). This CDR3 spans 14 amino acids. V lost 1 base and J 8 bases, leaving 14 bases between the germline ends. CDR1 SGHVS and CDR2 FNYEAQ come from the germline V gene.